This entry lists 30 T cell receptor beta chains sequenced from one sample in a study of T cell responses to AZD1222 COVID-19 vaccine. TCRdb's table, derived via immunoSEQ multiplex PCR, lists solely in-frame clones and lacks some. The table shows over 120,000 clones, with roughly 92% occurring only once. The sequencing used peripheral blood, collected on day 0 of AZD1222 vaccination. The receptors originated from an adult in good health.

CDR3 amino acids: CASSTGTGGHEQYF. The CDR3 DNA is TGCGCCAGCAGCACAGGGACAGGGGGGCACGAGCAGTACTTC. V is TRBV5-1 and J is TRBJ2-7; TRBD1 agrees at 11 bases. The CDR3 runs 14 residues. The V gene's germline CDR1 is SGHRS and CDR2 YFSETQ. The trim removed 4 bases at V and 5 bases at J, leaving 5 bases unmatched.

The chain is built from TRBV29-1 and TRBJ2-2; either TRBD1 or TRBD2 may supply D (5 bases each). V dropped 4 bases and J dropped 0 bases, with 15 bases sitting between them. The germline V gene encodes CDR1 SQVTM and CDR2 ANQGSEA. This CDR3 is built from 16 residues. CDR3 sequence reads: CSVARGLRTNTGELFF. The CDR3 nucleotides are TGCAGCGTTGCCCGGGGCCTTCGAACGAACACCGGGGAGCTGTTTTTT.

Here the CDR3 reads CASSQNPGSSYEQYF. The DNA of the CDR3 is TGTGCCAGCAGCCAAAATCCGGGGAGCTCCTACGAGCAGTACTTC. This chain joins TRBV3-1 (or the pseudogene TRBV3-2) and TRBJ2-7, with D tentatively TRBD2 (5 bases). Trimming left V 2 bases short and J 0 bases short, with 11 bases between. The CDR3 covers 15 residues. Per the germline V gene, CDR1 is LGHDT and CDR2 is YNNKEL (reference sequence).

This clone was observed once. The CDR3 region is CASSPETGAEQYF. Here the CDR3 DNA reads TGTGCCAGCAGTCCCGAAACAGGGGCCGAGCAGTACTTC. The chain employs TRBV27 and TRBJ2-7; 7 bases are a match to TRBD1. With V trimmed by 5 bases and J by 6 bases, 7 bases remained unmatched. This CDR3 comprises 13 residues. Germline CDR1 MNHEY, CDR2 SMNVEV (reference sequence).

This chain links TRBV19 with TRBJ1-1; D not resolved. Germline V gene data show CDR1 as LNHDA and CDR2 as SQIVND (reference sequence). Between the trimmed V and J ends, which lost 4 bases and 0 bases, there was a span of 6 bases. The CDR3 totals 13 residues. CDR3 nucleotides: TGTGCCAGTAGTAAGGCAGTGAACACTGAAGCTTTCTTT. Translation: CASSKAVNTEAFF.

The rearrangement links TRBV7-9 to TRBJ1-1, with TRBD1 as a possible D gene (6 bases). The germline V and J ends were trimmed by 1 base and 6 bases, with 12 bases remaining between them. Per the germline V gene, CDR1 is SEHNR and CDR2 is FQNEAQ (reference sequence). This CDR3 has 14 amino acids. The CDR3 loop is CASSLVGGGAEAFF. The CDR3 DNA reads as TGTGCCAGCAGCTTAGTCGGCGGGGGCGCTGAAGCTTTCTTT.

A remark on this clone: Other DNA sequences within the sample encode an identical CDR3. J is TRBJ1-2 and V is TRBV30; the match to TRBD1 covers 9 bases. The CDR3 length is 14 residues. The germline CDR1 and CDR2 sequences are GTSNPN and SVGIG (reference sequence). After removal of 1 base from V and 0 bases from J, the junction contained 0 bases not matched to a gene. The CDR3 reads CAWSGDRANYGYTF. The CDR3, as DNA: TGTGCCTGGAGTGGGGACAGGGCTAACTATGGCTACACCTTC.

The V and J genes are TRBV19 and TRBJ2-1; tentatively, D is TRBD2 (6 bases). The CDR3 totals 19 residues. In germline, CDR1 is LNHDA, CDR2 SQIVND (reference sequence). Trimming shortened V by 1 base and J by 1 base, and 20 bases separated the two germline ends. This CDR3 reads CASSIVWVSSGSSYNEQFF. The CDR3 DNA is TGTGCCAGTAGTATAGTTTGGGTCAGTAGCGGATCATCCTACAATGAGCAGTTCTTC.

The chain couples TRBV7-6 to TRBJ1-2, with TRBD1 as a possible D gene (5 bases). V was clipped by 5 bases and J by 0 bases, with 22 bases between them. CDR1 and CDR2 (germline): SGHVS, FNYEAQ. This CDR3 is built from 18 residues. The CDR3 protein is CASSPRQLPTSSNYGYTF. The CDR3 DNA reads as TGTGCCAGCAGCCCTAGACAGCTACCAACCTCTTCTAACTATGGCTACACCTTC. Drawing the rest from reference TRBV7-6 and TRBJ1-2, the complete variable domain is GAGVSQSPRYKVTKRGQDVALRCDPISGHVSLYWYRQALGQGPEFLTYFNYEAQQDKSGLPNDRFSAERPEGSISTLTIQRTEQRDSAMYRCASSPRQLPTSSNYGYTFGSGTRLTVV.

The gene calls are TRBV7-9 and TRBJ2-2; D unclear. The CDR3 covers 10 residues. In germline, CDR1 is SEHNR, CDR2 FQNEAQ (reference sequence). V gave up 11 bases and J gave up 7 bases, with 8 bases separating them. CDR3 bases: TGTGCCGCTGGGGACGGGGAGCTGTTTTTT. Translation: CAAGDGELFF.

Remarks on this clone: Other DNA sequences from this sample encode an identical CDR3 as well. The chain recombines TRBV27 with TRBJ2-3, with TRBD1 identical over 9 bases. This CDR3 is 13 amino acids long. The germline V gene has CDR1 MNHEY and CDR2 SMNVEV (reference sequence). The V gene end was trimmed by 6 bases and the J gene end by 6 bases; junction bases not matched to a gene: 4. CDR3 coding DNA: TGTGCCAGCAGGAGACAGGGGGGTGATACGCAGTATTTT. Translating it yields CASRRQGGDTQYF.

The chain employs TRBV18 and TRBJ2-6; D may be TRBD1 (6 bases). The CDR3 loop spans 18 amino acids. With 2 bases removed from V and 0 bases from J, the gap between germline ends came to 14 bases. CDR1 is KGHSH and CDR2 is LQKENI in the germline V gene. CDR3 bases: TGTGCCAGCTCACCAACAGGGAGCCCCACCTCTGGGGCCAACGTCCTGACTTTC. Its protein product is CASSPTGSPTSGANVLTF. The full variable domain, with the rest looked up from reference TRBV18 and TRBJ2-6, is NAGVMQNPRHLVRRRGQEARLRCSPMKGHSHVYWYRQLPEEGLKFMVYLQKENIIDESGMPKERFSAEFPKEGPSILRIQQVVRGDSAAYFCASSPTGSPTSGANVLTFGAGSRLTVL.

The chain uses TRBV9 and TRBJ2-3, with 7 bases fitting TRBD2. The CDR3 has 14 amino acids. V lost 0 bases, J lost 5 bases, and 3 bases stayed unmatched. CDR1 is SGDLS, CDR2 YYNGEE, per germline. The CDR3 DNA follows: TGTGCCAGCAGCGTAGTATTAGCGGGAGATACGCAGTATTTT. Its protein product is CASSVVLAGDTQYF.

The rearrangement uses TRBV30 and TRBJ1-6; perhaps TRBD1 as D (6 bases). Germline V gene lookup returns CDR1 GTSNPN and CDR2 SVGIG (reference sequence). This CDR3 has 13 amino acids. The V and J ends lost 3 bases and 5 bases respectively, with 8 bases between them. The CDR3, as DNA: TGTGCCTGGAGGGACAGCCATAATTCACCCCTCCACTTT. Translating it yields CAWRDSHNSPLHF.

This chain connects TRBV7-8 to TRBJ1-5, with D possibly TRBD1 on 5 matching bases. The CDR3 is 15 amino acids. V lost 2 bases and J 5 bases, leaving 13 bases between the germline ends. The germline gives CDR1 SGHVS, CDR2 FQNEAQ. This chain's CDR3 is CASSLIGGSHQPQHF. The CDR3 nucleotides read TGTGCCAGCAGCTTAATCGGGGGATCTCATCAGCCCCAGCATTTT.

The CDR3 region is CASTPMRSSYNEQFF. In DNA form, the CDR3 reads TGTGCCAGCACGCCCATGAGGAGCTCCTACAATGAGCAGTTCTTC. V is TRBV2 and J is TRBJ2-1; D is unclear. Germline V CDR1 and CDR2: SNHLY, FYNNEI. The V end lost 7 bases, the J end lost 0 bases, and 13 bases lay between the germline ends. The CDR3 is made up of 15 amino acids.

This clone is a singleton in its sample. This chain uses TRBV5-1 with TRBJ1-1; the D is unclear. The V and J ends lost 0 bases and 2 bases respectively, with 8 bases between them. The germline gives CDR1 SGHRS, CDR2 YFSETQ. The CDR3 covers 14 residues. The CDR3 here is CASSLDSGNTEAFF. The CDR3 DNA is TGCGCCAGCAGCTTGGATTCCGGTAACACTGAAGCTTTCTTT.

This sequence joins TRBV9 and TRBJ1-3, with D perhaps TRBD1 (6 bases). The V and J ends lost 4 bases and 2 bases respectively, with 13 bases between them. The CDR3 runs 15 residues. Germline-derived CDR1 and CDR2 are SGDLS and YYNGEE. The CDR3 spells CASSPTGLTGNTIYF. The CDR3 DNA is TGTGCCAGCAGCCCGACAGGTCTCACTGGAAACACCATATATTTT.

The chain uses TRBV28 and TRBJ1-2; D is possibly TRBD1 (6 bases). Trimming cost V 3 bases and J 8 bases, with 19 bases left between them. CDR1 and CDR2 from the germline V gene are MDHEN and SYDVKM. This CDR3 is built from 15 residues. CDR3 coding DNA: TGTGCCAGCAGTTTCCAGTGGGGACAACGAGTCGGCTACACCTTC. Protein sequence: CASSFQWGQRVGYTF.

The genes are TRBV7-9 and TRBJ1-4; D is uncertain. Germline CDR1 is SEHNR and CDR2 is FQNEAQ (reference sequence). Trimming took off 2 bases at V and 0 bases at J, with 13 bases between the two ends. This CDR3 has 17 amino acids. The CDR3 DNA sequence: TGTGCCAGCAGCTTACCCTCTACTAATGCAACTAATGAAAAACTGTTTTTT. As protein: CASSLPSTNATNEKLFF. Full variable domain (remainder filled in from reference TRBV7-9 and TRBJ1-4): DTGVSQNPRHKITKRGQNVTFRCDPISEHNRLYWYRQTLGQGPEFLTYFQNEAQLEKSRLLSDRFSAERPKGSFSTLEIQRTEQGDSAMYLCASSLPSTNATNEKLFFGSGTQLSVL.

The chain couples TRBV28 to TRBJ1-5; D uncertain. With 5 bases removed from V and 0 bases from J, the gap between germline ends came to 17 bases. The CDR3 is 17 residues long. The germline V gene encodes CDR1 MDHEN and CDR2 SYDVKM. CDR3 amino acids: CASSQIGRAYSNQPQHF. CDR3 in DNA: TGTGCCAGCAGTCAGATTGGCCGGGCATATAGCAATCAGCCCCAGCATTTT.

V and J are TRBV5-1 and TRBJ2-3; TRBD2 is a possible D gene (5 bases). The CDR3 is made up of 15 amino acids. Trimming shortened V by 1 base and J by 0 bases, and 9 bases separated the two germline ends. CDR1 and CDR2 (germline): SGHRS, YFSETQ. CDR3: CASSLRGSSTDTQYF. DNA of the CDR3: TGCGCCAGCAGCTTGCGAGGGTCAAGCACAGATACGCAGTATTTT.

This rearrangement joins TRBV19 to TRBJ1-2; possibly TRBD1 for D (6 bases). This CDR3 spans 14 amino acids. V lost 5 bases and J 3 bases, leaving 13 bases between the germline ends. In germline, CDR1 is LNHDA, CDR2 SQIVND (reference sequence). The CDR3 nucleotides are TGTGCCAGTAGTTTGGACAGCCCATACTATGGCTACACCTTC. Translation: CASSLDSPYYGYTF. Looking up the rest from reference TRBV19 and TRBJ1-2 gives the full variable domain: DGGITQSPKYLFRKEGQNVTLSCEQNLNHDAMYWYRQDPGQGLRLIYYSQIVNDFQKGDIAEGYSVSREKKESFPLTVTSAQKNPTAFYLCASSLDSPYYGYTFGSGTRLTVV.

The V gene is TRBV11-2, the J gene TRBJ2-5; D is ambiguous. The germline CDR1 and CDR2 sequences are SGHAT and FQNNGV. V was clipped by 1 base and J by 4 bases, with 16 bases between them. The CDR3 sequence is 16 residues long. The CDR3 reads CASSLVGMGWRETQYF. CDR3 DNA sequence: TGTGCCAGCAGCTTAGTAGGGATGGGGTGGAGAGAGACCCAGTACTTC.

This clone appeared a few times. This chain connects TRBV12-5 to TRBJ2-3; no firm D call. Trimming removed 6 bases at V and 2 bases at J, with 3 bases between. The CDR3 sequence is 11 residues long. Germline lookup yields CDR1 LGHNT and CDR2 FRNRAP. The DNA of the CDR3 is TGTGCTAGTGGCTACACAGATACGCAGTATTTT. Translating it yields CASGYTDTQYF. Together with reference TRBV12-5 and TRBJ2-3, the CDR3 gives the full variable domain: DARVTQTPRHKVTEMGQEVTMRCQPILGHNTVFWYRQTMMQGLELLAYFRNRAPLDDSGMPKDRFSAEMPDATLATLKIQPSEPRDSAVYFCASGYTDTQYFGPGTRLTVL.

This clone has a handful of counts. This chain joins TRBV5-1 and TRBJ1-5, with 7 bases fitting TRBD1. The germline gives CDR1 SGHRS, CDR2 YFSETQ. The CDR3 extends over 14 amino acids. Unmatched junction bases numbered 12, after V lost 5 bases and J lost 10 bases. Written as DNA, the CDR3 is TGCGCCAGCAGTTTTTCGACAGGGTCAATACCCCAGCATTTT. It yields the protein CASSFSTGSIPQHF.

The rearrangement links TRBV10-3 to TRBJ1-2; 12 bases fit TRBD1. The CDR3 has 18 residues. CDR1 is ENHRY and CDR2 is SYGVKD in the germline V gene. J gave up 6 bases and V 0 bases, and 11 bases lay outside the gene matches. The CDR3 nucleotides read TGTGCCATCAGTGAGTCTCGGGGACAGGGGGCGCTTCGAAATGGCTACACCTTC. Translated, it gives CAISESRGQGALRNGYTF.

In its sample, this clone was seen once. This rearrangement joins TRBV19 to TRBJ1-1; the match to TRBD1 covers 7 bases. The CDR3 totals 13 residues. Looked up from germline, CDR1 is LNHDA and CDR2 is SQIVND (reference sequence). The junction had 4 bases not matched to a gene; V was cut back by 4 bases and J by 5 bases. CDR3 amino acids: CASSSRGKTEAFF. CDR3 sequence (DNA): TGTGCCAGTAGTAGCAGGGGGAAAACTGAAGCTTTCTTT.

The chain has TRBV27 and TRBJ1-5; 7 bases match TRBD1. Germline lookup yields CDR1 MNHEY and CDR2 SMNVEV (reference sequence). V dropped 6 bases and J dropped 0; count of bases not matched to a gene: 5. CDR3 size: 15 residues. The CDR3 region is CASSSGQTSNQPQHF. The CDR3 DNA reads TGTGCCAGCAGCTCGGGACAGACTAGCAATCAGCCCCAGCATTTT.

The chain carries TRBV6-5 and TRBJ1-2; D ambiguous. With 0 bases removed from V and 3 bases from J, the gap between germline ends came to 8 bases. The CDR3 has 14 residues. Germline V lookup: CDR1 MNHEY, CDR2 SVGAGI. The DNA for the CDR3 is TGTGCCAGCAGTTACTCGGAGGGTGACTATGGCTACACCTTC. Its protein is CASSYSEGDYGYTF.